This T cell receptor (beta chain) derives from a study of chemoradiotherapy in HPV16-positive cancers. Study-level results: Better recurrence-free survival went with HPV-responsive T-cell expansion in HPV16-positive patients. Candidate HPV-specific clones and E7-related TCR motifs grew in tumor during treatment. Functional assays defining HPV-specific T cells used only a couple of HPV16-positive patients.

Comment on this clone: The target antigen is unknown.

Repeated repertoire sampling spanned the course of chemoradiotherapy. Sequenced by immunoSEQ multiplex PCR; TCRdb stores in-frame clones only, minus some. The sample yields about 53,000 clones, around 90% seen once. The sequence came from a human donor with HPV-associated anogenital cancer. The sequencing here drew on blood, taken from a patient who underwent chemoradiotherapy.

Written as DNA, the CDR3 is TGTGCCAGCATCAGAGGGCACAATGAGCAGTTCTTC. Translated, it gives CASIRGHNEQFF. The genes are TRBV7-2 and TRBJ2-1; D might be TRBD2 (5 bases). CDR3 length: 12 residues. V was clipped by 7 bases and J by 5 bases, with 9 bases between them. CDR1 SGHTA and CDR2 FQGNSA come from the germline V gene.